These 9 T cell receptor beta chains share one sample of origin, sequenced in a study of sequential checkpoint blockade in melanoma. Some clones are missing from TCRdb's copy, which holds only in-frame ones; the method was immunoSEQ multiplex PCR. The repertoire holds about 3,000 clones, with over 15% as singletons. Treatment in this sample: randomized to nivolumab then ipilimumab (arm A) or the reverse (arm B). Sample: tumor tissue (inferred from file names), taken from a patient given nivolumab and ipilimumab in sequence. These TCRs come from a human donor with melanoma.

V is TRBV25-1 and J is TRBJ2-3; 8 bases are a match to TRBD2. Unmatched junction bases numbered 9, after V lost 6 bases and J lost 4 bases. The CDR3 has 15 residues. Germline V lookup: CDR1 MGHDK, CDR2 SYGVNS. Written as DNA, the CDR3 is TGTGCCAGCAGACGACGGGAGGGCCGGGCAGATACGCAGTATTTT. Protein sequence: CASRRREGRADTQYF.

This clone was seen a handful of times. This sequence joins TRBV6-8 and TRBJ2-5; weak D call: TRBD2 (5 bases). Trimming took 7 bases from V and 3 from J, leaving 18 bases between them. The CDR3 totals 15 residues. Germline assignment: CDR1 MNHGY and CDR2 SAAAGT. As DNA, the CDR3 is TGTGCCAGCAAAGGCGGAGTGTGGACTGAAGAGACCCAGTACTTC. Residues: CASKGGVWTEETQYF.

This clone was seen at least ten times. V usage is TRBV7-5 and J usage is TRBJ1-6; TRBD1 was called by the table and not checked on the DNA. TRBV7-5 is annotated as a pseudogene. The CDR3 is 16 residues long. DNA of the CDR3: TGTGCCAGCAGCTTACGGCCCGGGACACCTCCTTCACCCCTCCACTTT. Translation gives CASSLRPGTPPSPLHF.

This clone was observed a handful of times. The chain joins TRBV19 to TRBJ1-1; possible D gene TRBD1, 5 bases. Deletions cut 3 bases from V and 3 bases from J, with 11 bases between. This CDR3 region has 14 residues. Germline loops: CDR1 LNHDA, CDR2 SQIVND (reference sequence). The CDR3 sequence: CASSIWGLDTEAFF. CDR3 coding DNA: TGTGCCAGTAGTATTTGGGGCTTGGACACTGAAGCTTTCTTT.

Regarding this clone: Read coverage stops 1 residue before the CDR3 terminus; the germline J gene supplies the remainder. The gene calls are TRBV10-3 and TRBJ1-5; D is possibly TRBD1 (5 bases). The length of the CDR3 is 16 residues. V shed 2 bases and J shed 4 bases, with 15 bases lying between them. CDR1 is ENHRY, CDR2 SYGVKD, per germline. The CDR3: CAISEAGLSLNQPQHF. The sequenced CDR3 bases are TGTGCCATCAGTGAGGCGGGACTGAGTTTAAATCAGCCCCAGCAT.

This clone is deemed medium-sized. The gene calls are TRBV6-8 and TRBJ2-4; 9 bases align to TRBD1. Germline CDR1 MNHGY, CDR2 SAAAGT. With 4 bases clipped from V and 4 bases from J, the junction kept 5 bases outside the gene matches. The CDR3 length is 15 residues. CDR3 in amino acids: CASSSPGQGKNIQYF. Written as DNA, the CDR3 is TGTGCCAGCAGTTCCCCGGGACAGGGTAAAAACATTCAGTACTTC.

CDR3: CATSFFSGRAFEQFF. DNA for the CDR3: TGTGCCACCAGCTTTTTTAGCGGGAGGGCCTTTGAGCAGTTCTTC. This rearrangement joins TRBV15 to TRBJ2-1, with TRBD2 matching 11 bases. Germline assignment: CDR1 LNHNV and CDR2 YYDKDF (reference sequence). V gave up 5 bases and J gave up 9 bases; unmatched junction bases: 9. CDR3 length equals 15 residues. Full variable domain (outside the CDR3, taken from reference TRBV15 and TRBJ2-1): DAMVIQNPRYQVTQFGKPVTLSCSQTLNHNVMYWYQQKSSQAPKLLFHYYDKDFNNEADTPDNFQSRRPNTSFCFLDIRSPGLGDTAMYLCATSFFSGRAFEQFFGPGTRLTVL.

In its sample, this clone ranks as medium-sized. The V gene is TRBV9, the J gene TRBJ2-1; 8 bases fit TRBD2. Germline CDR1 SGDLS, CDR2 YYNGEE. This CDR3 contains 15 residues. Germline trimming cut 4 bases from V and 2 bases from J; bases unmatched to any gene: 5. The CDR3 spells CASSQAGEPYNEQFF. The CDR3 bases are TGTGCCAGCAGCCAAGCGGGAGAGCCCTACAATGAGCAGTTCTTC.

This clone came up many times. CDR3 in amino acids: CASSQLAGGYNEQFF. The CDR3 DNA sequence: TGTGCCAGCAGCCAACTAGCGGGGGGTTACAATGAGCAGTTCTTC. The rearrangement joins TRBV11-3 to TRBJ2-1; 12 bases line up with TRBD2. After removal of 5 bases from V and 4 bases from J, the junction contained 3 bases not matched to a gene. From germline, CDR1 is SGHNT and CDR2 YENEEA. This CDR3 is 15 amino acids long.